These 24 T cell receptor beta chains share one sample of origin, sequenced in a study of PD-L1 blockade in urothelial cancer. Measured with immunoSEQ multiplex PCR; TCRdb has only the in-frame clones, and not every one. The data hold 75,000 to 95,000 clones, with 80% to 95% observed a single time. Time point denoted: peripheral blood 6 weeks after treatment start. Sample: PBMCs, taken around atezolizumab (anti-PD-L1) treatment. These receptors were taken from a woman of 80 years or more with urothelial cancer.

Concerning this clone: The sample carries other DNA sequences with the same CDR3. The V call is TRBV9, the J call TRBJ1-2; D possibly corresponds to TRBD1 (5 bases). The ends were cut back, 2 bases at V and 2 bases at J, with 10 bases in the middle. Germline V gene lookup returns CDR1 SGDLS and CDR2 YYNGEE. This CDR3 has 14 residues. Written as DNA, the CDR3 is TGTGCCAGCAGCGTTGGCAGGGCAAACTATGGCTACACCTTC. Its translation is CASSVGRANYGYTF.

This chain joins TRBV4-2 and TRBJ1-2; D is ambiguous. Germline V gene data show CDR1 as LGHNA and CDR2 as YNFKEQ. Trimming removed 1 base from V and 4 bases from J, with 7 bases in between. This CDR3 is 13 amino acids long. Written as DNA, the CDR3 is TGTGCCAGCAGCCAAGTTAACAGCTATGGCTACACCTTC. Translation: CASSQVNSYGYTF.

This chain joins TRBV30 and TRBJ2-1; a weak D match, TRBD1 (5 bases). The germline V gene has CDR1 GTSNPN and CDR2 SVGIG (reference sequence). Trimming took off 6 bases at V and 8 bases at J, with 11 bases between the two ends. The CDR3 contains 11 residues. CDR3 amino acids: CACAPRDEQFF. The CDR3 nucleotides read TGTGCCTGCGCGCCCAGGGATGAGCAGTTCTTC.

This clone was recorded a few times. The chain uses TRBV7-3 and TRBJ2-1; 8 bases map to TRBD2. The CDR3 contains 17 residues. With V trimmed by 1 base and J by 0 bases, 5 bases remained unmatched. The V gene's germline CDR1 is SGHTA and CDR2 FQGTGA. CDR3: CASSLIPSGSSYNEQFF. The CDR3 DNA is TGTGCCAGCAGCTTAATCCCGAGCGGGAGCTCCTACAATGAGCAGTTCTTC.

Notes on this clone: A read error may produce the germline difference seen at one junction end. The rearrangement joins TRBV18 to TRBJ1-3; possibly TRBD1 for D (5 bases). CDR1 KGHSH and CDR2 LQKENI come from the germline V gene. The CDR3 runs 10 residues. This chain's CDR3 is CASSLRQGKF. The CDR3 bases are TGTGCCAGCTCACTGCGCCAGGGAAAGTTT. The full variable domain, rest sourced from reference TRBV18 and TRBJ1-3, is NAGVMQNPRHLVRRRGQEARLRCSPMKGHSHVYWYRQLPEEGLKFMVYLQKENIIDESGMPKERFSAEFPKEGPSILRIQQVVRGDSAAYFCASSLRQGKFGEGSWLTVV.

The V and J genes are TRBV6-5 and TRBJ2-1, with TRBD2 matching over 8 bases. V lost 3 bases and J lost 8; bases outside the gene matches: 6. The CDR3 runs 14 residues. Looked up from germline, CDR1 is MNHEY and CDR2 is SVGAGI. The CDR3 DNA reads TGTGCCAGCAGTTATACTGGCGGGAGGTATGAGCAGTTCTTC. Translating gives CASSYTGGRYEQFF.

This clone was detected a few times. The chain employs TRBV9 and TRBJ1-3; maybe TRBD1 (5 bases). The CDR3 covers 13 residues. The germline gives CDR1 SGDLS, CDR2 YYNGEE. V was pared by 2 bases and J by 7 bases, with 10 bases between. The CDR3 is CASSVGGVNTIYF. The CDR3 coding sequence is TGTGCCAGCAGCGTCGGGGGTGTGAACACCATATATTTT.

The chain joins TRBV7-2 to TRBJ1-2; 9 bases fit TRBD1. This CDR3 is built from 12 residues. The germline V gene has CDR1 SGHTA and CDR2 FQGNSA. Germline trimming cut 6 bases from V and 7 bases from J; bases unmatched to any gene: 3. The CDR3 reads CASRGTGSGYTF. The CDR3 DNA reads TGTGCCAGCAGAGGGACAGGGAGTGGCTACACCTTC.

The chain recombines TRBV19 with TRBJ1-2; a weak D match, TRBD1 (6 bases). The CDR3 is 13 amino acids. Trimming pared 5 bases from V and 3 bases from J, leaving 10 bases between. The germline gives CDR1 LNHDA, CDR2 SQIVND (reference sequence). CDR3 sequence reads: CASSRTEDYGYTF. DNA of the CDR3: TGTGCCAGTAGTCGGACAGAAGACTATGGCTACACCTTC. Drawing the rest from reference TRBV19 and TRBJ1-2, the complete variable domain is DGGITQSPKYLFRKEGQNVTLSCEQNLNHDAMYWYRQDPGQGLRLIYYSQIVNDFQKGDIAEGYSVSREKKESFPLTVTSAQKNPTAFYLCASSRTEDYGYTFGSGTRLTVV.

J is TRBJ2-3 and V is TRBV28, with 7 bases lining up with TRBD2. Germline loops: CDR1 MDHEN, CDR2 SYDVKM. This CDR3 region has 12 residues. The junction had 6 bases not matched to a gene; V was cut back by 3 bases and J by 12 bases. CDR3 bases: TGTGCCAGCAGTTTGACTAGCCAAATACAGTATTTT. It yields the protein CASSLTSQIQYF.

This chain uses TRBV7-3 with TRBJ2-1, with 12 bases aligning to TRBD2. Germline trimming cut 3 bases from V and 7 bases from J; bases unmatched to any gene: 1. Germline V CDR1 and CDR2: SGHTA, FQGTGA. The CDR3 is 14 amino acids. CDR3 nucleotide sequence: TGTGCCAGCAGCTTTCTAGCGGGAGGGAATGAGCAGTTCTTC. Its translation is CASSFLAGGNEQFF. The variable domain in full, with the rest retrieved from reference TRBV7-3 and TRBJ2-1, is GAGVSQTPSNKVTEKGKYVELRCDPISGHTALYWYRQSLGQGPEFLIYFQGTGAADDSGLPNDRFFAVRPEGSVSTLKIQRTERGDSAVYLCASSFLAGGNEQFFGPGTRLTVL.

This clone was counted only a few times. The V and J genes are TRBV19 and TRBJ2-7, with D possibly matching TRBD2 (6 bases). Trimming removed 4 bases from V and 6 bases from J, with 13 bases in between. Germline V gene data show CDR1 as LNHDA and CDR2 as SQIVND (reference sequence). The CDR3 has 13 amino acids. The CDR3 loop is CASSTHPGVEQYF. CDR3 DNA sequence: TGTGCCAGTAGTACACATCCGGGGGTCGAGCAGTACTTC.

In the case of this clone: The junction does not match germline at one end; this may be a read error. Within the sample, other DNA sequences also encode this same CDR3. The chain links TRBV7-6 to TRBJ2-2; 8 bases fit TRBD1. Looked up from germline, CDR1 is SGHVS and CDR2 is FNYEAQ. The CDR3 consists of 14 residues. CDR3 amino acids: CASSVDRDTGELFF. Here the CDR3 DNA reads TGTGCCAGCAGCGTGGACAGGGACACCGGGGAACTGTTTTTT.

The V and J genes are TRBV4-1 and TRBJ2-7, with 10 bases aligning to TRBD2. The CDR3 consists of 16 residues. After removal of 4 bases from V and 2 bases from J, the junction contained 8 bases not matched to a gene. Germline-derived CDR1 and CDR2 are MGHRA and YSYEKL. CDR3 DNA: TGCGCCAGCAGCCCGCACATAGCGGGAGGCACCTACGAGCAGTACTTC. Amino acids: CASSPHIAGGTYEQYF.

The chain uses TRBV20-1 and TRBJ2-7; D not resolved. V was clipped by 0 bases and J by 3 bases, with 3 bases between them. Germline assignment: CDR1 DFQATT and CDR2 SNEGSKA (reference sequence). The length of the CDR3 is 11 residues. In DNA, the CDR3 is TGCAGTGCTAGAGACAGCTACGAGCAGTACTTC. Protein product: CSARDSYEQYF.

The chain carries TRBV25-1 and TRBJ2-5, with 8 positions matching TRBD1. CDR3 size: 16 residues. Germline V gene data show CDR1 as MGHDK and CDR2 as SYGVNS. Trimming took 0 bases from V and 5 from J; bases not matched to a gene: 8. CDR3 sequence reads: CASSEYRGTGVETQYF. The CDR3 nucleotides read TGTGCCAGCAGTGAATATAGGGGGACAGGAGTGGAGACCCAGTACTTC. The full variable domain, with the rest looked up from reference TRBV25-1 and TRBJ2-5, is EADIYQTPRYLVIGTGKKITLECSQTMGHDKMYWYQQDPGMELHLIHYSYGVNSTEKGDLSSESTVSRIRTEHFPLTLESARPSHTSQYLCASSEYRGTGVETQYFGPGTRLLVL.

The V call is TRBV6-6, the J call TRBJ2-1, with 8 bases matching TRBD2. The CDR3 contains 11 residues. V dropped 6 bases and J dropped 8; count of bases not matched to a gene: 0. Looked up from germline, CDR1 is MNHNY and CDR2 is SVGAGI (reference sequence). The CDR3 is CASRRGDEQFF. The CDR3 DNA sequence: TGTGCCAGCAGGCGGGGGGATGAGCAGTTCTTC.

V is TRBV19 and J is TRBJ2-7, with 13 bases aligning to TRBD2. The CDR3 has 15 amino acids. V was clipped by 7 bases and J by 9 bases; unmatched bases: 12. Germline-derived CDR1 and CDR2 are LNHDA and SQIVND (reference sequence). The DNA for the CDR3 is TGTGCCAGTAAGTTAACGGGACTAGCGGGATCTAGGCAGTACTTC. Translated, it gives CASKLTGLAGSRQYF.

The chain uses TRBV6-5 and TRBJ1-5; a possible D gene is TRBD1 (6 bases). Germline CDR1 MNHEY, CDR2 SVGAGI. The ends were cut back, 5 bases at V and 4 bases at J, with 9 bases in the middle. The CDR3 totals 13 residues. This CDR3 is CASSDTGNQPQHF. In DNA form, the CDR3 reads TGTGCCAGCAGTGACACAGGGAATCAGCCCCAGCATTTT.

The chain recombines TRBV7-2 with TRBJ1-2; D not certain. Germline V lookup: CDR1 SGHTA, CDR2 FQGNSA. The CDR3 is 15 amino acids. V gave up 3 bases and J gave up 4 bases, with 15 bases separating them. CDR3 sequence (DNA): TGTGCCAGCAGCTTGGCCGGGGTTAGGAGCTATGGCTACACCTTC. This sequence encodes CASSLAGVRSYGYTF.

The chain combines TRBV29-1 with TRBJ2-1; a weak D match, TRBD2 (5 bases). Per the germline V gene, CDR1 is SQVTM and CDR2 is ANQGSEA. V was pared by 7 bases and J by 6 bases, with 19 bases between. The CDR3 extends over 14 amino acids. For the CDR3, the DNA is TGCAGCGCGGGAACACAGACCACGGCCAATGAGCAGTTCTTC. Translating gives CSAGTQTTANEQFF.

This chain uses TRBV6-5 with TRBJ2-1; TRBD2 matches at 7 bases. Trimming cost V 9 bases and J 2 bases; bases outside gene matches: 7. CDR1 and CDR2 (germline): MNHEY, SVGAGI. This CDR3 is 14 amino acids long. CDR3: CASQAGRAYNEQFF. CDR3 nucleotides: TGTGCCAGTCAAGCGGGAAGGGCCTACAATGAGCAGTTCTTC.

DNA for the CDR3: TGCAGCGTCGCCGAGGGCCCTGGGGAGCCCCAGCATTTT. Translating it yields CSVAEGPGEPQHF. The V and J genes are TRBV29-1 and TRBJ1-5; no clear D gene. From germline, CDR1 is SQVTM and CDR2 ANQGSEA. V was cut by 6 bases and J by 8 bases, with 17 bases left in between. The CDR3 has 13 residues.

The chain uses TRBV6-1 and TRBJ2-7, with 7 bases matching TRBD1. The germline V gene has CDR1 MNHNS and CDR2 SASEGT. The junction had 6 bases not matched to a gene; V was cut back by 7 bases and J by 6 bases. The CDR3 loop spans 12 amino acids. The CDR3 DNA follows: TGTGCCAGCACCCCAGGGGGTGGCGAGCAGTACTTC. Its translation: CASTPGGGEQYF.